This TCR beta chain was observed in a study of blood T cell repertoires in COVID-19. Germline lookup yields CDR1 GTSNPN and CDR2 SVGIG (reference sequence). The CDR3 contains 12 residues. Germline trimming cut 4 bases from V and 5 bases from J; bases unmatched to any gene: 4. Assay: immunoSEQ multiplex PCR; the TCRdb copy retains only in-frame clones and omits some. The sample consists of just under 350,000 clones, 88% of them appearing once. The J gene is TRBJ1-2, the V gene TRBV30; 7 nucleotides match TRBD1. This TCR came from a woman aged 70-85 years with COVID-19, enrolled during active disease. The sample consisted of peripheral blood. The CDR3 protein is CAWTQTGYGYTF. The CDR3 DNA sequence: TGTGCCTGGACGCAGACAGGGTATGGCTACACCTTC.